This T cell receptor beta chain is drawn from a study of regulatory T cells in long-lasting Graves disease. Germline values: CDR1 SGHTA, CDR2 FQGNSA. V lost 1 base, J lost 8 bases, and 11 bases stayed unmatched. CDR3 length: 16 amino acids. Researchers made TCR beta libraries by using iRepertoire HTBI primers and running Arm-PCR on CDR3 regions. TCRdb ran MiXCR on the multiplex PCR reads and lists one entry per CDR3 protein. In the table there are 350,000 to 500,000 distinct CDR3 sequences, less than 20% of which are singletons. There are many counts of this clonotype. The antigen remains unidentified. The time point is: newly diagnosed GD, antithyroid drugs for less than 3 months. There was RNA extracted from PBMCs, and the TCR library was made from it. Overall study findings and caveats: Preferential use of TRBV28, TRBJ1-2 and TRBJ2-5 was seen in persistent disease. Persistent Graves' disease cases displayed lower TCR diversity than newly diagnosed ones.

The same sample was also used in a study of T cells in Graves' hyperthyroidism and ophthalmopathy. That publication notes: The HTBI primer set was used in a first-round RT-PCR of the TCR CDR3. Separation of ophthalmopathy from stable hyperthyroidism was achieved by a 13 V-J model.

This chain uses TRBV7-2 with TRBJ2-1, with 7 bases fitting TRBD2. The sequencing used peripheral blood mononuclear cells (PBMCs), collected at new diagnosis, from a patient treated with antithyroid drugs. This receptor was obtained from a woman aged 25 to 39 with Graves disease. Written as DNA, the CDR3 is TGTGCCAGCAGCTTAGAGGCGGGACTACCCGGCGATGAGCAGTTCTTC. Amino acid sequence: CASSLEAGLPGDEQFF.